Reported below is one T cell receptor (beta chain). Its antigen is not identified. The CDR3 runs to 14 residues. CDR1 and CDR2 from the germline V gene are DFQATT and SNEGSKA (reference sequence). The V gene lost 3 bases and the J gene lost 0 bases, with 12 bases spanning the gap. The sample is drawn from a study of yellow fever vaccine responses in identical twins. Findings and limits, study-wide: A vaccine T cell response that seemed partly convergent and partly personalized was reported in twins.

TCRdb used MiXCR to reprocess the RT-PCR reads, holding one entry per CDR3 protein. The sample has 1,000 to 1,400 distinct CDR3 sequences; roughly 78% are singletons. The TCR was taken from a female donor who received the yellow fever vaccine. The specimen was T cells from blood (PBMCs), unsorted or a sorted subset (not recorded which), collected before or after yellow fever vaccination (not recorded which). The J gene is TRBJ2-7, the V gene TRBV20-1, with a weak D call TRBD2 (5 bases). CDR3 protein: CSARRVTVSYEQYF. DNA for the CDR3: TGCAGTGCTAGGCGGGTAACAGTCTCCTACGAGCAGTACTTC.